The 25 T cell receptor beta chains below all came from one sample that was sequenced in a study of monozygotic twins with inflammatory bowel disease. From its re-call of the 5' RACE reads, TCRdb lists each CDR3 protein once, without DNA. Across about 380,000 distinct CDR3 sequences, the top ten clones capture 2.5% to 3% of the sample. Sequenced input: blood. Receptors were obtained from a human donor with ulcerative colitis or Crohn's disease, or a healthy co-twin of an affected twin (not recorded which).

The rearrangement links TRBV19 to TRBJ1-2; with no DNA, the TCRdb D assignment of TRBD1 cannot be verified. Germline V gene data show CDR1 as LNHDA and CDR2 as SQIVND (reference sequence). This CDR3 has 13 amino acids. CDR3: CASSIALSGGYTF.

The rearrangement links TRBV25-1 to TRBJ2-3; TCRdb proposes TRBD1, but this gene call is untestable without DNA. Per the germline V gene, CDR1 is MGHDK and CDR2 is SYGVNS. The CDR3 covers 20 residues. The CDR3 reads CASSESWTEKGGWDTDTQYF.

The chain couples TRBV20-1 to TRBJ2-3; the D call of TRBD2 rests on TCRdb alone, since no DNA is present to check it. Germline CDR1 is DFQATT and CDR2 is SNEGSKA (reference sequence). CDR3 length: 13 residues. The CDR3 here is CSAPSAGTDTQYF.

The V call is TRBV6-2 or TRBV6-3, the J call TRBJ2-2; TCRdb returns TRBD1, unconfirmable since there is no DNA. CDR1 is MNHEY, CDR2 SVGEGT, per germline. There are 13 residues in the CDR3. CDR3 loop: CAGRQGWTGELFF.

The chain recombines TRBV12-3 or TRBV12-4 with TRBJ1-1; the D call of TRBD1 rests on TCRdb alone, since no DNA is present to check it. CDR3 length equals 17 residues. CDR3 sequence: CASSLAAGGGKEPEAFF.

This chain connects TRBV18 to TRBJ2-5; no DNA is available, so the TRBD2 call from TCRdb remains unchecked. Germline lookup yields CDR1 KGHSH and CDR2 LQKENI. The length of the CDR3 is 16 residues. The CDR3 loop reads CASSDLLADPEETQYF.

The genes are TRBV30 and TRBJ1-1; TCRdb picks TRBD1, but there is no DNA to check that call. Germline V lookup: CDR1 GTSNPN, CDR2 SVGIG (reference sequence). The CDR3 has 14 amino acids. The CDR3 sequence: CAWRRRDRYTEAFF.

CDR3 sequence reads: CASSLAGQGNTIYF. The V gene is TRBV5-1, the J gene TRBJ1-3. The CDR3 consists of 14 residues. Germline-derived CDR1 and CDR2 are SGHRS and YFSETQ.

The chain joins TRBV5-1 to TRBJ1-6. Germline loops: CDR1 SGHRS, CDR2 YFSETQ. The CDR3 consists of 15 residues. The CDR3 loop is CASRLTQGAYSPLHF.

V gene TRBV7-2 combines with J gene TRBJ2-5; the D gene TCRdb calls, TRBD2, cannot be checked with no DNA. The germline gives CDR1 SGHTA, CDR2 FQGNSA. This CDR3 has 15 amino acids. CDR3 sequence reads: CASSLAGTRAQSQYF.

CDR3 in amino acids: CASSADLYSSGANVLTF. The rearrangement uses TRBV18 and TRBJ2-6. This CDR3 contains 17 residues. Germline lookup yields CDR1 KGHSH and CDR2 LQKENI. The full variable domain, rest sourced from reference TRBV18 and TRBJ2-6, is NAGVMQNPRHLVRRRGQEARLRCSPMKGHSHVYWYRQLPEEGLKFMVYLQKENIIDESGMPKERFSAEFPKEGPSILRIQQVVRGDSAAYFCASSADLYSSGANVLTFGAGSRLTVL.

V usage is TRBV15 and J usage is TRBJ2-1. The CDR3 totals 13 residues. Germline V lookup: CDR1 LNHNV, CDR2 YYDKDF (reference sequence). The CDR3 loop is CATSRDVRHEQFF.

This chain connects TRBV12-3 or TRBV12-4 to TRBJ2-5; TCRdb's D gene call, TRBD2, goes unchecked for lack of DNA. This CDR3 comprises 15 residues. The CDR3 protein is CASTLNSGGGETQYF.

This chain joins TRBV7-3 and TRBJ2-2; the TCRdb D gene call, TRBD1, has no DNA to confirm it. CDR1 and CDR2 (germline): SGHTA, FQGTGA. The CDR3 sequence is 16 residues long. The CDR3 loop is CASSLTGGRGAGELFF.

This rearrangement joins TRBV6-6 to TRBJ2-1; TCRdb gives TRBD1 as the D gene, but with no DNA this cannot be confirmed. CDR1 and CDR2 from the germline V gene are MNHNY and SVGAGI (reference sequence). The CDR3 spans 14 residues. The chain's CDR3 is CASSYSSQGKKLFF.

V and J are TRBV7-3 and TRBJ2-2; the D call from TCRdb, TRBD1, cannot be confirmed without DNA. The germline V gene encodes CDR1 SGHTA and CDR2 FQGTGA. CDR3 length: 15 residues. This chain's CDR3 is CASQGLLVNTGELFF.

V and J are TRBV4-1 and TRBJ1-2; TCRdb outputs TRBD1, but without DNA this stays unchecked. The CDR3 runs 16 residues. CDR1 is MGHRA and CDR2 is YSYEKL in the germline V gene. This CDR3 is CASSQDRSPSGYGYTF.

CDR3 in amino acids: CAISEVGLNEQYF. The V call is TRBV10-3, the J call TRBJ2-7. From germline, CDR1 is ENHRY and CDR2 SYGVKD. The length of the CDR3 is 13 residues.

This chain connects TRBV20-1 to TRBJ2-5; the D call from TCRdb, TRBD1, cannot be confirmed without DNA. Germline values: CDR1 DFQATT, CDR2 SNEGSKA (reference sequence). The CDR3 has 15 residues. The CDR3 sequence is CSARGTRTGGKTQYF.

This chain's CDR3 is CASSVWSSYEQYF. This chain connects TRBV5-1 to TRBJ2-7. CDR3 length: 13 amino acids. Germline CDR1 and CDR2: SGHRS and YFSETQ.

The chain has TRBV12-3 or TRBV12-4 and TRBJ2-3; there is no DNA to check the TCRdb D call of TRBD2. CDR3 length: 16 amino acids. The CDR3 sequence is CASGLSGGGLTDTQYF.

The CDR3 sequence: CASSVNQPQHF. V is TRBV2 and J is TRBJ1-5. Per the germline V gene, CDR1 is SNHLY and CDR2 is FYNNEI. The CDR3 loop spans 11 amino acids.

V usage is TRBV7-8 and J usage is TRBJ2-2; TCRdb's D call of TRBD1 is untestable without DNA. Germline V gives CDR1 SGHVS, CDR2 FQNEAQ. The CDR3 contains 18 residues. The CDR3 sequence: CASSSEARTGVITGELFF.

The CDR3 protein is CASSSGGPLSYEQYF. V is TRBV7-6 and J is TRBJ2-7; TCRdb selects TRBD1, and the lack of DNA leaves this call unchecked. This CDR3 contains 15 residues. Germline CDR1 and CDR2: SGHVS and FNYEAQ. The variable domain in full, completed from reference TRBV7-6 and TRBJ2-7, reads GAGVSQSPRYKVTKRGQDVALRCDPISGHVSLYWYRQALGQGPEFLTYFNYEAQQDKSGLPNDRFSAERPEGSISTLTIQRTEQRDSAMYRCASSSGGPLSYEQYFGPGTRLTVT.

V usage is TRBV7-9 and J usage is TRBJ2-5. The CDR3 is made up of 14 amino acids. The germline V gene encodes CDR1 SEHNR and CDR2 FQNEAQ (reference sequence). CDR3 loop: CASSLIQSRETQYF.